Listed here are 17 T cell receptor beta chains from one sample, sequenced in a study of CD8+ T cells in alopecia areata. The sequencing template was cDNA reverse transcribed from extracted RNA. Assay: immunoSEQ multiplex PCR; the TCRdb copy retains only in-frame clones and omits some. The profile covers 95,000 to 120,000 clones, with 50% to 70% appearing a single time and more than 20% taken by the ten largest. The sequenced material came from NKG2D-low CD8+ T cells sorted from blood. The receptors shown here come from a human donor with alopecia areata.

The chain employs TRBV6-6 and TRBJ1-1; the D gene is possibly TRBD1 (5 bases). Deletions cut 5 bases from V and 1 base from J, with 14 bases between. The CDR3 contains 15 residues. Germline CDR1 and CDR2: MNHNY and SVGAGI (reference sequence). The CDR3 coding sequence is TGTGCCAGCAGTCCGACATGGGGCCCGAACACTGAAGCTTTCTTT. This sequence encodes CASSPTWGPNTEAFF.

This rearrangement joins TRBV7-8 to TRBJ1-4, with TRBD1 matching over 7 bases. Germline V CDR1 and CDR2: SGHVS, FQNEAQ. J gave up 5 bases and V 4 bases, and 7 bases lay outside the gene matches. This CDR3 comprises 15 residues. The CDR3 nucleotides read TGTGCCAGCAGCTCCTGGGACAGCGAAAATGAAAAACTGTTTTTT. As protein: CASSSWDSENEKLFF.

The V and J genes are TRBV27 and TRBJ2-5; D may match TRBD1 or TRBD2 (5 bases each). Germline-derived CDR1 and CDR2 are MNHEY and SMNVEV (reference sequence). This CDR3 is built from 15 residues. Trimming took off 1 base at V and 5 bases at J, with 14 bases between the two ends. As DNA, the CDR3 is TGTGCCAGCAGTTTATGGGGGAGCTTCGGGGAGACCCAGTACTTC. Translated: CASSLWGSFGETQYF.

The chain carries TRBV27 and TRBJ2-7, with TRBD2 matching over 7 bases. Looked up from germline, CDR1 is MNHEY and CDR2 is SMNVEV (reference sequence). V was clipped by 0 bases and J by 3 bases; unmatched bases: 5. The CDR3 runs 15 residues. The DNA for the CDR3 is TGTGCCAGCAGTTTATCGGGTGGCGGGGGCTACGAGCAGTACTTC. Translated, it gives CASSLSGGGGYEQYF.

The chain combines TRBV27 with TRBJ1-5; 7 bases map to TRBD1. The CDR3 runs 14 residues. Trimming cost V 8 bases and J 4 bases; bases outside gene matches: 8. Looked up from germline, CDR1 is MNHEY and CDR2 is SMNVEV (reference sequence). The CDR3 bases are TGTGCCAGCTCCTTGGGGACAGTTAATCAGCCCCAGCATTTT. As protein: CASSLGTVNQPQHF.

In its sample, this clone was seen a few times. The V call is TRBV28, the J call TRBJ2-7; 10 bases line up with TRBD2. This CDR3 region has 15 residues. The V gene's germline CDR1 is MDHEN and CDR2 SYDVKM. Trimming cost V 5 bases and J 5 bases; bases outside gene matches: 9. The DNA of the CDR3 is TGTGCCAGCAGTGAGACAGCGGGAGGGAGTGACGAGCAGTACTTC. This gives the protein CASSETAGGSDEQYF. Combining the CDR3 with reference TRBV28 and TRBJ2-7 gives the whole variable domain DVKVTQSSRYLVKRTGEKVFLECVQDMDHENMFWYRQDPGLGLRLIYFSYDVKMKEKGDIPEGYSVSREKKERFSLILESASTNQTSMYLCASSETAGGSDEQYFGPGTRLTVT.

The chain links TRBV28 to TRBJ2-7; D uncertain. The CDR3 sequence is 12 residues long. Trimming shortened V by 2 bases and J by 6 bases, and 8 bases separated the two germline ends. Germline V lookup: CDR1 MDHEN, CDR2 SYDVKM. The CDR3 loop is CASSLGEAEQYF. CDR3 in DNA: TGTGCCAGCAGTTTAGGGGAAGCCGAGCAGTACTTC.

This chain uses TRBV29-1 with TRBJ1-1, with D maybe TRBD1 (6 bases). The CDR3 loop spans 13 amino acids. Germline V lookup: CDR1 SQVTM, CDR2 ANQGSEA. V lost 5 bases, J lost 3 bases, and 13 bases lay in between. The CDR3 here is CSVRSGGDTEAFF. CDR3 sequence (DNA): TGCAGCGTTAGATCCGGGGGCGACACTGAAGCTTTCTTT.

This chain joins TRBV28 and TRBJ2-1; D is uncertain. Trimming left V 5 bases short and J 6 bases short, with 5 bases between. In germline, CDR1 is MDHEN, CDR2 SYDVKM. This CDR3 contains 11 residues. The CDR3 here is CASSASNEQFF. The CDR3 coding sequence is TGTGCCAGCAGTGCCTCCAATGAGCAGTTCTTC.

The DNA for the CDR3 is TGTGCCAGCAGCTTAGGAGGGGATGAGCAGTTCTTC. This gives the protein CASSLGGDEQFF. The chain is built from TRBV13 and TRBJ2-1; D is perhaps TRBD1 (5 bases). This CDR3 has 12 residues. Germline V lookup: CDR1 PRHDT, CDR2 FYEKMQ (reference sequence). Deletions cut 0 bases from V and 8 bases from J, with 5 bases between.

The J gene is TRBJ2-1, the V gene TRBV9, with a tentative D call TRBD2 (6 bases). Germline CDR1 reads SGDLS; CDR2 reads YYNGEE. The CDR3 covers 17 residues. Trimming cost V 2 bases and J 6 bases, with 21 bases left between them. The CDR3 region is CASSVGMGRFWANEQFF. The CDR3 coding sequence is TGTGCCAGCAGCGTTGGTATGGGGAGGTTTTGGGCCAATGAGCAGTTCTTC.

The chain carries TRBV4-1 and TRBJ1-2, with 8 bases that match TRBD1. The germline V gene has CDR1 MGHRA and CDR2 YSYEKL. The CDR3 covers 17 residues. The V gene end was trimmed by 4 bases and the J gene end by 0 bases; junction bases not matched to a gene: 10. Written as DNA, the CDR3 is TGCGCCAGCAGCCCGCGGACAGGGTCAATCGCTAACTATGGCTACACCTTC. Amino acid sequence: CASSPRTGSIANYGYTF.

This clone was seen only a few times. This chain connects TRBV11-2 to TRBJ2-3; the match to TRBD2 covers 9 bases. Germline V gives CDR1 SGHAT, CDR2 FQNNGV. J was trimmed by 0 bases and V by 5 bases; bases with no gene match: 6. The CDR3 spans 16 residues. The CDR3 protein is CASSLRGRASTDTQYF. CDR3 coding DNA: TGTGCCAGCAGCCTTCGCGGGAGGGCCAGCACAGATACGCAGTATTTT.

This clone was observed a single time. CDR3: CASLQGASYGYTF. The DNA for the CDR3 is TGTGCCAGCCTACAGGGGGCGAGCTATGGCTACACCTTC. J is TRBJ1-2 and V is TRBV28; 9 nucleotides match TRBD1. Germline V lookup: CDR1 MDHEN, CDR2 SYDVKM. V shed 8 bases and J 4 bases; nucleotides not matched to a gene: 5. The CDR3 has 13 amino acids.

This clone was seen only once. V gene TRBV28 combines with J gene TRBJ1-4; D is uncertain. Germline V CDR1 and CDR2: MDHEN, SYDVKM. The CDR3 is made up of 16 amino acids. Trimming cost V 4 bases and J 4 bases, with 16 bases left between them. The CDR3 sequence is CASSSDLFSRNEKLFF. Written as DNA, the CDR3 is TGTGCCAGCAGTTCCGACCTGTTCTCCCGTAATGAAAAACTGTTTTTT.

This clone has just a few counts. The V and J genes are TRBV7-9 and TRBJ2-1; weak D call: TRBD2 (5 bases). This CDR3 contains 15 residues. V lost 1 base to trimming and J lost 9 bases, with 16 bases between them. The germline CDR1 and CDR2 sequences are SEHNR and FQNEAQ (reference sequence). The CDR3 coding sequence is TGTGCCAGCAGCTTAGGAGGGAGTGCTCTTGGTGAGCAGTTCTTC. The encoded protein is CASSLGGSALGEQFF.

The V and J genes are TRBV5-1 and TRBJ2-7; unclear D gene. Germline CDR1 SGHRS, CDR2 YFSETQ. Trimming shortened V by 6 bases and J by 0 bases, and 13 bases separated the two germline ends. The CDR3 contains 14 residues. The CDR3 sequence is CASTPTPSSYEQYF. The DNA of the CDR3 is TGCGCCAGCACCCCGACTCCAAGCTCCTACGAGCAGTACTTC.